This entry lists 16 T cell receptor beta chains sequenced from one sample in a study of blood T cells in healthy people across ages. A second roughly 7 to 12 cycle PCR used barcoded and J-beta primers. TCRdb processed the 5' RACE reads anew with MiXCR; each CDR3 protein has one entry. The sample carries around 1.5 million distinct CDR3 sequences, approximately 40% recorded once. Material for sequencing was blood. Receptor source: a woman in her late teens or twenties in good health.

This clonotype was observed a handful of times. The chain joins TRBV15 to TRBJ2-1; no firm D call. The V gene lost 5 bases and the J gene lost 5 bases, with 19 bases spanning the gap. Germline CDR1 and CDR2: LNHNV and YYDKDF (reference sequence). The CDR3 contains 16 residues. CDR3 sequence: CATSLPTPTYNNEQFF. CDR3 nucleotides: TGTGCCACCAGCCTTCCGACTCCAACGTACAACAATGAGCAGTTCTTC.

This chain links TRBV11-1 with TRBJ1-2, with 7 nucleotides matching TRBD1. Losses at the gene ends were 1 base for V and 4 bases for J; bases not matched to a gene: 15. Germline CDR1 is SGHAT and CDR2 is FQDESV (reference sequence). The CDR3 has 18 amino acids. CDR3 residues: CASSLGRLGTASGYGYTF. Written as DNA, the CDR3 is TGTGCCAGCAGCTTAGGCCGCCTAGGGACAGCTTCTGGCTATGGCTACACCTTC.

The CDR3 DNA is TGTGCCAGCAGGGCGGACCAAGGGGTCCGCTATGGCTACACCTTC. Amino acids: CASRADQGVRYGYTF. V usage is TRBV12-3 or TRBV12-4 and J usage is TRBJ1-2; D is possibly TRBD1 (5 bases). V shed 6 bases and J shed 4 bases, with 18 bases lying between them. The CDR3 has 15 residues.

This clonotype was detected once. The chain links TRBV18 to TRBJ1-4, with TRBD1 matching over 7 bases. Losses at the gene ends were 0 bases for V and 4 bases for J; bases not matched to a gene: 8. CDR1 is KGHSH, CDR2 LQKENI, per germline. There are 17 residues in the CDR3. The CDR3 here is CASSPPSPGTDNEKLFF. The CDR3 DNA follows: TGTGCCAGCTCACCACCGTCCCCCGGGACAGATAATGAAAAACTGTTTTTT.

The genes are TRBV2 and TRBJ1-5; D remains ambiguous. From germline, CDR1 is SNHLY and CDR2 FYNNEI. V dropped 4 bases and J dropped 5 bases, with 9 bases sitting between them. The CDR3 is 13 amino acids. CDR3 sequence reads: CASSAQLDQPQHF. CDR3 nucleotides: TGTGCCAGCAGTGCACAGCTCGATCAGCCCCAGCATTTT.

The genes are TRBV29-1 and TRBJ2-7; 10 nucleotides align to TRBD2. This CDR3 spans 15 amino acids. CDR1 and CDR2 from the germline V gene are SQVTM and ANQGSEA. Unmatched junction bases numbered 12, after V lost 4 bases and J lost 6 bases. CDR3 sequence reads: CSVGGASGSSGEQYF. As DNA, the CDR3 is TGCAGCGTTGGCGGGGCTAGCGGGAGTTCGGGCGAGCAGTACTTC.

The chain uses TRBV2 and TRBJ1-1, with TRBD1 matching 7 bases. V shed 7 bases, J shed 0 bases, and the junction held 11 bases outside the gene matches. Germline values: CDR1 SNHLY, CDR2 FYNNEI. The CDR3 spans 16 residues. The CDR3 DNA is TGTGCCAGCATAGGGGGCAGCCCGTCTCTGAACACTGAAGCTTTCTTT. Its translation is CASIGGSPSLNTEAFF. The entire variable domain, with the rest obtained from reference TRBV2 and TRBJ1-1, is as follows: EPEVTQTPSHQVTQMGQEVILRCVPISNHLYFYWYRQILGQKVEFLVSFYNNEISEKSEIFDDQFSVERPDGSNFTLKIRSTKLEDSAMYFCASIGGSPSLNTEAFFGQGTRLTVV.

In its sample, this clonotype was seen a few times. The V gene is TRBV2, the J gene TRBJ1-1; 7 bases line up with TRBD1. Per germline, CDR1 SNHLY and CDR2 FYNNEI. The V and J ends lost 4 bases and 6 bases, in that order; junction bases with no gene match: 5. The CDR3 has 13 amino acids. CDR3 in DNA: TGTGCCAGCAGTGCTAACAGGGGCGCTGAAGCTTTCTTT. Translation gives CASSANRGAEAFF.

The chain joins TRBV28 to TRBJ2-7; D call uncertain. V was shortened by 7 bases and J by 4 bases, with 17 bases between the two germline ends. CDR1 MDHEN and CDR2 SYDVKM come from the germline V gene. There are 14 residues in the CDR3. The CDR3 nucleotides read TGTGCCAGCACCCACGCGGCCGGATATTACGAGCAGTACTTC. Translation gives CASTHAAGYYEQYF.

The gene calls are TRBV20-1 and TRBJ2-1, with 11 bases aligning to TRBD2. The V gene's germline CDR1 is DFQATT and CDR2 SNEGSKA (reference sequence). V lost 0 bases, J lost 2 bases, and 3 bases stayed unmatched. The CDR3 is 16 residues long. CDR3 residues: CSARELSGGAYNEQFF. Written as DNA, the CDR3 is TGCAGTGCTAGAGAGCTTAGCGGGGGGGCCTACAATGAGCAGTTCTTC.

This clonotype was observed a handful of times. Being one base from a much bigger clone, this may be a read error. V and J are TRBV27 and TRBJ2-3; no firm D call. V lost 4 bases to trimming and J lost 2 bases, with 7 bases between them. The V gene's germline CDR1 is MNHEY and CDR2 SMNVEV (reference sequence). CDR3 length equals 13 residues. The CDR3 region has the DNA TGTGCCAGCAGTTGGCGGTACACAGATACGCAGTATTTT. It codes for CASSWRYTDTQYF.

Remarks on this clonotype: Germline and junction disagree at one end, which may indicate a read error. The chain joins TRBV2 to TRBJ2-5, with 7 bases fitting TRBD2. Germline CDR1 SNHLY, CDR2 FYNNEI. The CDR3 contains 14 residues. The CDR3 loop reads CDSTSGTTQETQYF. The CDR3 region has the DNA TGTGACAGCACCTCCGGGACTACCCAAGAGACCCAGTACTTC.

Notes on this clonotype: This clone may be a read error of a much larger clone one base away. In nucleotides, the CDR3 is TGCGCCAGCAGCTTGGTTGCTAGCGGGGCATTCCAAGAGACCCAGTTCTTC. Its protein is CASSLVASGAFQETQFF. The V gene is TRBV5-1, the J gene TRBJ2-5; 9 bases are a match to TRBD2. The J call may be faulty, since TRBJ2-1 better matches the DNA end. Per germline, CDR1 SGHRS and CDR2 YFSETQ. The CDR3 spans 17 residues.

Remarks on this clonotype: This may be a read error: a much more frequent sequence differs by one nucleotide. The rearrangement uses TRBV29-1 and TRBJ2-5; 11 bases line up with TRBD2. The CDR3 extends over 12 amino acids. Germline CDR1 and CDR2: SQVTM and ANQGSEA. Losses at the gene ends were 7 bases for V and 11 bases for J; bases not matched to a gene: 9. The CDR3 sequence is CSGLAGGDEQYF. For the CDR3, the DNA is TGCAGCGGGCTAGCGGGAGGCGATGAGCAGTACTTC.

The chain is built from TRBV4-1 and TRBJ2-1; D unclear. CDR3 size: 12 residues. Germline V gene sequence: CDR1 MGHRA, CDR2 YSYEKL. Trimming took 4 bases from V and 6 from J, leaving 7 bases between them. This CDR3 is CASSLPPNEQFF. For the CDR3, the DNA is TGCGCCAGCAGCCTCCCCCCCAATGAGCAGTTCTTC.

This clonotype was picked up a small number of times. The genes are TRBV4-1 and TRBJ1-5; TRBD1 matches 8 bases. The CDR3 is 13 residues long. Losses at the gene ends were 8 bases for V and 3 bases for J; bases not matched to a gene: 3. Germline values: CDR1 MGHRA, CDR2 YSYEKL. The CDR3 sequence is CASGQGANQPQHF. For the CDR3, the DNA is TGCGCCAGCGGACAGGGTGCCAATCAGCCCCAGCATTTT.